This T cell receptor (beta chain) was sequenced in a study of cytomegalovirus exposure and HLA in healthy donors (dated by TCRdb to 2016 to 2017). In the study overall: An earlier analysis of 587 of the donors reported about 300 Gb of sequence data and around 120 million unique TCR beta sequences obtained from around 180 million T cells. Roughly 300 gigabases of sequencing data and approximately 84 million unique TCR sequences were included in an early release covering around 650 HLA-typed donors. Among the approximately 400 genotyped donors, around 81% belonged to the genetic ancestry cluster associated with self-reported Caucasian donors. The study aimed to test whether cataloging public T cell receptors could reveal signatures of past pathogen exposure. Using immunosequencing, the study profiled T cell repertoires from some 670 subjects and related those repertoires to cytomegalovirus serostatus. In addition to the first cohort of roughly 700 subjects, a separate validation cohort of about 120 different subjects was used. High-throughput TCR immunosequencing, statistical association of individual TCRs with disease status, and machine learning were combined to predict cytomegalovirus infection status. A later analysis re-analyzed previously published TCR beta repertoires from 666 donors and added high-resolution HLA genotyping to study TCR occurrence patterns. Rather than drawing on any new phenotypic data, the later analysis identified candidate immune exposures from TCR beta sequences and the way those sequences occurred across donors. In an earlier analysis of a few hundred of the donors, high-throughput TCR beta sequencing was used to judge whether each TCR beta V gene segment behaved as functional or pseudogenic. Alongside the repertoire data, information on donor age, sex, ethnicity and CMV serostatus was compiled. A later genetic analysis used genome-wide SNP genotypes for about 65% of the 666 donors, treating that subset as a discovery cohort. All discovery cohort repertoires had been generated on a single sequencing platform. HLA typing covered class I and class II loci at four-digit resolution. The number of donors typed differed by locus, with roughly 620-630 for A, B, C, DRB1 and DQB1, around 520 for DQA1, some 570 for DPA1, and some 440 for DPB1. A handful of DR-DQ haplotypes were handled as single units for association and clustering because linkage in the cohort was strong. Among around 400 genotyped donors of the cohort, an average of approximately 220,000 unique TCR beta nucleotide sequences was sequenced per donor, of which about 19% were non-productive. Study-level results and caveats: The authors suggested that the approach could potentially be generalized to other disease states and immunological phenotypes. The classifier was reported to diagnose cytomegalovirus status with high specificity and sensitivity in both the original cohort and the validation cohort. A total of fewer than 200 TCR beta chains were listed by the study as associated with cytomegalovirus. Compared with the roughly 670-donor mean, donors in an Asian-associated ancestry cluster had fewer N-insertions in productive TCRs, according to a later genetic analysis. Most TCR sequences were observed very rarely across donors, whereas some public TCRs were present in many individuals. Strong co-occurrence of HLA alleles, especially DR and DQ, made assigning TCR associations to individual alleles difficult. Most CMV-associated TCR beta chains appeared to be HLA-restricted in a later analysis, and the HLA associations seemed to be driven largely by CMV exposure. Because counts were too low, 15 to 20 rarely observed V segments, including chromosome 9 orphons, were excluded from the earlier analysis of 587 of the donors. In a later analysis, HLA-associated TCR beta chains were found to be more clonally expanded and to have lower generation probabilities than equally common non-associated chains. The sequencing pipeline was judged likely to have produced a cluster of highly shared sequence variants as a technical artifact. Broadly in line with IMGT annotations, most TCR beta V segments showed up in productive rearrangements about 87% or about 30% of the time in an earlier analysis of about 500 of the donors. HLA typing was unavailable for some donors at each locus, so association tests used only the typed subset. In a later analysis, 16,951 TCR beta sequences were associated with specific HLA alleles at a false discovery rate of 0.05. Correlated functional status among segregating V segments might be attributable to linkage disequilibrium, but an unknown experimental factor could not be ruled out. In a later genetic analysis, a missense DCLRE1C variant was associated with V-gene and J-gene trimming of TCR beta chains, and the association was replicated in an independent cohort. This cohort had only TCR beta chains sequenced, and the lack of alpha or paired-chain data limited which features could be detected. In a later analysis, several top co-occurrence clusters were reported to appear linked to parvovirus B19, influenza, CMV and Epstein-Barr virus. Sequencing depth was assumed to be roughly uniform across donors in the presence/absence analyses, though that assumption may not hold. A further reported finding was that TCR beta sequences accurately predicted the HLA-A and HLA-B alleles for most subjects in the first cohort. Immune exposure information for the cohort was limited to CMV serostatus. A later analysis found that TCR association rates varied across HLA loci, with DRB1 alleles showing the most associated TCRs and HLA-C alleles the fewest. Three of the identified cytomegalovirus-associated TCR beta chains were confirmed in vitro to be specific for cytomegalovirus antigens. Some IMGT-functional V segments, including TRBV6-2 and TRBV6-3, could not be told apart with the 87-base-pair reads, so those segments were excluded.

Libraries were prepared through the immunoSEQ multiplex PCR assay. For the multiplex PCR, a mixture combining 60 forward primers for TCR Vbeta segments and 13 reverse primers for TCR Jbeta segments was used. Amplification of the CDR3 region of rearranged TCR beta genes was performed with a multiplex PCR assay on genomic DNA. Amplified TCR beta libraries were sequenced as 87-base-pair reads on the Illumina HiSeq System. In the original analysis: A later analysis tallied roughly 80 million unique TCR beta chains across the 650 to 750 repertoires, and around 9.9 million of those chains were shared by two or more donors. Raw reads were error-corrected and collapsed into unique sequences with a nearest-neighbor algorithm that merged closely related sequences to remove PCR and sequencing errors. To assign V, D and J gene segments, CDR3 sequences were aligned to IMGT reference sequences. For a sequence to be retained, a match of at least six nucleotides was required to both a V gene segment and a J gene segment. Rearrangements were called productive when the CDR3 lacked stop codons and stayed in frame with V and J; all others were non-productive. Following IMGT convention, CDR3 was defined as the stretch from the second conserved V-encoded cysteine up to the conserved J-encoded phenylalanine. In an earlier analysis of roughly 610 of the donors, sequences lacking an unambiguous match to a single V gene segment were excluded. In an earlier analysis of approximately 590 of the donors, a V segment was called functional when productive rearrangements were above 56.7%, and segregating when the standard deviation between donors exceeded 5%. A statistical classification framework was built for diagnosing cytomegalovirus status from the catalog of TCR beta chain sequences. In a later analysis, TCR nucleotide sequences were compared against IMGT/GENE-DB human TR gene sequences so that V and J genes could be assigned. The TCRdist pipeline was used in a later analysis to assign CDR3 sequences and most-parsimonious VDJ recombination scenarios. In a later analysis, each TCR beta chain was defined by its CDR3 amino acid sequence together with its V-gene family, and reads without a unique V-gene family were excluded. In a later analysis, 500 to 650 highly shared, low-generation-probability nucleotide sequences were removed to address suspected cross-contamination and a sequencing artifact. For each public chain, a later analysis derived a clonal expansion index from normalized ranks of inferred template counts within each repertoire. Generation probabilities in a later analysis came from a VDJ recombination model fitted to out-of-frame rearrangements, and those results were checked against IGoR. In a later analysis, hypergeometric tests were used to score TCR-TCR, TCR-HLA and TCR-CMV co-occurrence, with a repertoire-size bias correction applied to TCR pairs. A later analysis estimated false discovery rates by permuting HLA or CMV assignments 20 times. A later analysis grouped co-occurring TCRs with DBSCAN, adding TCRdist sequence similarity when clustering within HLA-allele-positive subsets. Co-occurrence clustering excluded repertoires with fewer than 30,000 or more than 120,000 public chains, plus five with anomalous nucleotide sharing. Held by TCRdb, this immuneACCESS table contains in-frame sequences only and omits some clones. Under half of the omission traces to an unresolved V gene where checked; the cause of the rest is unknown. Clonal size and the V and J genes are those of that table, whereas D and trimming came from the DNA. Recorded for this sample are 170,000 or so clones; under 85% of them occurred a single time. 1.6% of the sample lies in the top ten.

For CDR1 and CDR2, the germline V gene (reference sequence) lists SGHNT and YYREEE. Taken from cysteine to phenylalanine, the CDR3 has 17 residues. Kept here is only the CDR3 DNA, which spans 51 bases and is read in frame from base 1. V loses 0 bases at its end and J loses 1 base; junction bases beyond the gene matches: 6. The cohort was made up of 650 to 700 healthy bone marrow donors. At the time of sampling, every cohort member was nominally healthy, though immune exposures that went unrecorded were likely present. The donor was CMV seronegative and was included in the group of approximately 350 seronegative cohort members. A peripheral blood sample was collected from each donor, and TCR beta sequencing was performed on peripheral blood mononuclear cells. Genomic DNA was extracted from the blood cell samples with the Qiagen DNeasy Blood Extraction Kit. Note on this clone: The specificity of this receptor is unknown. No quality values exist for individual bases; no much larger clone is one base distant.

The sequence was collected from a man aged 45-65 years in good health and CMV-seronegative. The sequenced sample consisted of PBMCs. The sequence joins TRBV5-4 to TRBJ2-3, with 9 middle bases fitting TRBD2. CDR3 loop: CASSLALAGMGTDTQYF. Read as DNA, the sequence is TGTGCCAGCAGCTTGGCCCTAGCGGGGATGGGCACAGATACGCAGTATTTT. When the CDR3 is completed using the reference TRBV5-4 and TRBJ2-3 genes on either side, the full variable domain is ETGVTQSPTHLIKTRGQQVTLRCSSQSGHNTVSWYQQALGQGPQFIFQYYREEENGRGNFPPRFSGLQFPNYSSELNVNALELDDSALYLCASSLALAGMGTDTQYFGPGTRLTVL.